The present TCR beta chain was sequenced within a study of T-cell memory formation after mild COVID-19. The CDR3 is 17 residues long. Germline V CDR1 and CDR2: SSHAT, FNYEAQ (reference sequence). This clonotype has a handful of counts. The junction departs from germline at one end; a sequencing error may be responsible. TCRdb redid the calling of the 5' RACE reads with MiXCR, one entry per CDR3 protein. The profile shows about 250,000 distinct CDR3 sequences, roughly 14% of them singletons. This TCR came from an adult woman who had mild COVID-19 (a few samples of this study predate the infection). Cell type and time point are not known. The V gene is TRBV7-7, the J gene TRBJ2-1; 9 nucleotides align to TRBD2. The sample taken for sequencing was PBMCs or a T cell subset sorted from them (not recorded which). Here the CDR3 DNA reads TGTGCTAGCAGCTTAGGACCCCGACTAGCGGCCTACAATGAGCAGTTCTTC. Translation gives CASSLGPRLAAYNEQFF.